Described below is a single TCR beta chain sequence and its context. The data derive from a study of technical replicates of blood from a few donors. Profiled with immunoSEQ multiplex PCR; TCRdb holds only in-frame clones, not every one. The data show about 84,000 clones, 97% seen once. The source material was T cells isolated from PBMCs. The clonotype originates from a human donor in good health.

CDR3 sequence: CASSLERGGNYGYTF. Here the CDR3 DNA reads TGTGCCAGCAGCTTGGAGAGGGGAGGGAACTATGGCTACACCTTC. The chain links TRBV5-4 to TRBJ1-2, with D possibly matching TRBD1 (5 bases). From germline, CDR1 is SGHNT and CDR2 YYREEE (reference sequence). Between the trimmed V and J ends, which lost 0 bases and 2 bases, there was a span of 11 bases. The length of the CDR3 is 15 residues.